This T cell receptor (beta chain) was captured in a study of response to subunit inactivated influenza vaccine. The study's findings and limits: Authors suggested seasonal influenza vaccinations each recruit few new T cells.

MiXCR, run by TCRdb on the RT-PCR reads, gives a single entry per CDR3 protein. This sample yields roughly 650,000 distinct CDR3 sequences, of which 15% to 17% are seen a single time; under 14% belongs to the top ten. CDR1 and CDR2 from the germline V gene are MNHEY and SVGEGT. V lost 0 bases and J 7 bases, leaving 12 bases between the germline ends. The CDR3 sequence is 14 residues long. This clonotype was detected a few times. Its antigen is unidentified. This chain uses TRBV6-2 or TRBV6-3 with TRBJ1-2, with D maybe TRBD1 (6 bases). Sequenced here: PBMCs from blood, sampled 11 to 12 days after vaccination. The source is a man aged 50 or older who received an inactivated influenza vaccine. CDR3 sequence: CASSYSPGQIGYTF. CDR3 in DNA: TGTGCCAGCAGTTACTCGCCGGGACAAATTGGCTACACCTTC.